This record looks at one T cell receptor beta chain sequence and its context. Sequenced by immunoSEQ multiplex PCR; TCRdb stores in-frame clones only, minus some. Among some 120,000 clones listed, around 93% were seen once. This specimen comes from a study of control samples from healthy donors and cancer patients. Germline V CDR1 and CDR2: SGHRS, YFSETQ. The CDR3 is 14 amino acids. The V end was cut by 4 bases, the J end by 4 bases, with 14 bases between. The chain carries TRBV5-1 and TRBJ2-5; the D gene is possibly TRBD2 (5 bases). Source material: blood. The clonotype originates from a young man in good health. The chain's CDR3 is CASSRGGLGETQYF. The CDR3 DNA reads TGCGCCAGCAGCCGCGGCGGGTTAGGAGAGACCCAGTACTTC.